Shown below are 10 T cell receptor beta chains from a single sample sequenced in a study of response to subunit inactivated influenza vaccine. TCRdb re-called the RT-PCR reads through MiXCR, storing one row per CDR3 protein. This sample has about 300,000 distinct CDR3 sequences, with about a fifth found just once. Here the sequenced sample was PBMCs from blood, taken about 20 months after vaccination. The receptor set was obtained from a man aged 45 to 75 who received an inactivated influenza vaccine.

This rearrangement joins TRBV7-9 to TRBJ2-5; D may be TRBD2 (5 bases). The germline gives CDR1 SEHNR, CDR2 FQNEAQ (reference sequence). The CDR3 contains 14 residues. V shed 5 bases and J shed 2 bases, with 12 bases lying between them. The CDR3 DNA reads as TGTGCCAGCAGCCGGGTAGGGAGTCAAGAGACCCAGTACTTC. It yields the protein CASSRVGSQETQYF.

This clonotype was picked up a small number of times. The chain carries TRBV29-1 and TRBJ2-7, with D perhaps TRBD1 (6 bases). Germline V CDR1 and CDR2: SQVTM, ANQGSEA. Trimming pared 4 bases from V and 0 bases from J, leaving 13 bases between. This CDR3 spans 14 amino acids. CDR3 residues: CSVGGQTSSYEQYF. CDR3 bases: TGCAGCGTTGGCGGACAGACCAGCTCCTACGAGCAGTACTTC.

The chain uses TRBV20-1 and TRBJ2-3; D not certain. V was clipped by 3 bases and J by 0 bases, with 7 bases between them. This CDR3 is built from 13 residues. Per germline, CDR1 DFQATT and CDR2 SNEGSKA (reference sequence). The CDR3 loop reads CSASPTSTDTQYF. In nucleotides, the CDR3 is TGCAGTGCTAGTCCTACTAGCACAGATACGCAGTATTTT.

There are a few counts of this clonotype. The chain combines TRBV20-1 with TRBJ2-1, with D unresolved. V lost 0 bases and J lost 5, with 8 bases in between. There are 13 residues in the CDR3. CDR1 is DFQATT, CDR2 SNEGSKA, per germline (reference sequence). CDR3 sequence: CSARDPLNNEQFF. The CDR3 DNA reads TGCAGTGCTAGAGACCCTTTAAACAATGAGCAGTTCTTC.

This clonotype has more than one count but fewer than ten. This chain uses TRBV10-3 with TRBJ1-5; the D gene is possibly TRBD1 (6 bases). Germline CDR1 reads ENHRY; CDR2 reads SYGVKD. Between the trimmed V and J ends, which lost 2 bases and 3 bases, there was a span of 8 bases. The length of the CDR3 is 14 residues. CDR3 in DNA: TGTGCCATCAGTGAGGGACAGTTCAATCAGCCCCAGCATTTT. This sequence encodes CAISEGQFNQPQHF.

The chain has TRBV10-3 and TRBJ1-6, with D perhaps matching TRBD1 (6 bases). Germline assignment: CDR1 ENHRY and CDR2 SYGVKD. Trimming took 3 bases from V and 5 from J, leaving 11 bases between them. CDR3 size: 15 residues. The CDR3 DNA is TGTGCCATCAGTGATTCTACAGGGAATAATTCACCCCTCCACTTT. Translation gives CAISDSTGNNSPLHF.

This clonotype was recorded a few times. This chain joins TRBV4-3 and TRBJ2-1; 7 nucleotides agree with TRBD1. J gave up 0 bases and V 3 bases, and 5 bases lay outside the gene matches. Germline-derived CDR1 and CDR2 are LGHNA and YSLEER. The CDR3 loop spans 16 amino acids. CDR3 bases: TGCGCCAGCAGCCAGGGGACAGCAAGCTCCTACAATGAGCAGTTCTTC. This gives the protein CASSQGTASSYNEQFF.

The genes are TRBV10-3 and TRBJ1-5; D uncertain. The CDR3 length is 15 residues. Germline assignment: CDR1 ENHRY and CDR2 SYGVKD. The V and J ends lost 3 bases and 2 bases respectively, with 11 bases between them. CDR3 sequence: CAISELITGNQPQHF. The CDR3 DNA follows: TGTGCCATCAGTGAACTTATTACGGGCAATCAGCCCCAGCATTTT.

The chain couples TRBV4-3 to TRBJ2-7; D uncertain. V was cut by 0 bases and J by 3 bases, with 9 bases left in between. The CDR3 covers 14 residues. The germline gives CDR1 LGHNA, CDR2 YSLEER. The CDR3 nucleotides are TGCGCCAGCAGCCAAGATGTAAGCTACTACGAGCAGTACTTC. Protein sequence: CASSQDVSYYEQYF.

CDR3: CASSLAGQLGAETQYF. CDR3 sequence (DNA): TGCGCCAGCAGCTTGGCGGGACAGTTGGGGGCAGAGACCCAGTACTTC. The V and J genes are TRBV5-1 and TRBJ2-5; 7 bases are a match to TRBD1. The ends lost 0 bases at V and 4 bases at J; junction bases unmatched: 9. The CDR3 has 16 amino acids. Germline CDR1 and CDR2: SGHRS and YFSETQ.